This T cell receptor (beta chain) was sequenced for a study of T cells in Graves' hyperthyroidism and ophthalmopathy. Study observations and caveats: Among thyroid clonotypes expanded above 0.001, most also appeared in blood. Ophthalmopathy was predicted by the model a median of approximately 6 months ahead of onset.

A few counts support this clonotype. The target antigen is unknown. The study left out patients who had uncontrolled infection, other autoimmune disease, pregnancy or lactation. Authors of the study amplified TCR beta CDR3 regions from RNA transcripts. First-round RT-PCR with HTBI primers amplified the TCR CDR3 region. A single record per CDR3 protein comes from TCRdb applying MiXCR to the multiplex PCR reads. The table lists about 600,000 distinct CDR3 sequences, roughly 16% of them singletons. Per germline, CDR1 LGHNT and CDR2 FRNRAP. CDR3 length equals 14 residues. The V end lost 1 base, the J end lost 12 bases, and 16 bases lay between the germline ends.

The sample consisted of blood. The chain uses TRBV12-5 and TRBJ2-4; D not resolved. The source of this sequence is a woman aged 40 to 50 with Graves' ophthalmopathy. The CDR3 is CASGLDGLVSNQYF. CDR3 DNA sequence: TGTGCTAGTGGTTTGGACGGGCTAGTTTCAAATCAGTACTTC. Drawing the rest from reference TRBV12-5 and TRBJ2-4, the complete variable domain is DARVTQTPRHKVTEMGQEVTMRCQPILGHNTVFWYRQTMMQGLELLAYFRNRAPLDDSGMPKDRFSAEMPDATLATLKIQPSEPRDSAVYFCASGLDGLVSNQYFGAGTRLSVL.